This passage covers 22 T cell receptor beta chains from one sample sequenced in a study of T cell changes during pregnancy in multiple sclerosis. Sequenced by immunoSEQ multiplex PCR; TCRdb stores in-frame clones only, minus some. In the table there are about 100,000 clones, about 91% of which are singletons. Sequences were derived from peripheral blood, sampled in the second trimester of pregnancy. These receptors came from a female donor with multiple sclerosis, enrolled in a pregnancy study.

This chain uses TRBV29-1 with TRBJ2-4; no firm D call. The CDR3 runs to 16 residues. Germline CDR1 reads SQVTM; CDR2 reads ANQGSEA. With 3 bases removed from V and 0 bases from J, the gap between germline ends came to 15 bases. CDR3 sequence (DNA): TGCAGCGTTGACCAACAGCCTAACCTAGCCAAAAACATTCAGTACTTC. Encoded protein: CSVDQQPNLAKNIQYF.

The chain joins TRBV2 to TRBJ2-1, with D possibly TRBD2 on 6 matching bases. The CDR3 spans 20 residues. The V and J ends lost 2 bases and 0 bases respectively, with 23 bases between them. The germline gives CDR1 SNHLY, CDR2 FYNNEI. CDR3 nucleotides: TGTGCCAGCAGTGAACGTTTCGGGGTTGGCGGGATTGGCTCCTACAATGAGCAGTTCTTC. Translating gives CASSERFGVGGIGSYNEQFF.

The genes are TRBV19 and TRBJ2-1; TRBD2 matches at 8 bases. With 5 bases clipped from V and 6 bases from J, the junction kept 6 bases outside the gene matches. The CDR3 length is 14 residues. Germline V gives CDR1 LNHDA, CDR2 SQIVND (reference sequence). The DNA of the CDR3 is TGTGCCAGTAGTCTACTAGCGGAACCCAATGAGCAGTTCTTC. Protein product: CASSLLAEPNEQFF.

This clone was seen once. V and J are TRBV13 and TRBJ2-1, with TRBD1 as a possible D gene (6 bases). Germline lookup yields CDR1 PRHDT and CDR2 FYEKMQ (reference sequence). The germline V and J ends were trimmed by 3 bases and 6 bases, with 9 bases remaining between them. This CDR3 comprises 13 residues. CDR3 sequence reads: CASSFDRSNEQFF. In DNA, the CDR3 is TGTGCCAGCAGCTTCGACAGGTCCAATGAGCAGTTCTTC. The full variable domain, with the rest looked up from reference TRBV13 and TRBJ2-1, is AAGVIQSPRHLIKEKRETATLKCYPIPRHDTVYWYQQGPGQDPQFLISFYEKMQSDKGSIPDRFSAQQFSDYHSELNMSSLELGDSALYFCASSFDRSNEQFFGPGTRLTVL.

V gene TRBV21-1 combines with J gene TRBJ2-5; the D call of TRBD2 is as the table states it, not checked on the DNA. TRBV21-1 is a pseudogene segment. The CDR3 is 14 amino acids. The CDR3 is CASSKVPLQETQYF. For the CDR3, the DNA is TGTGCCAGCAGCAAAGTCCCACTACAAGAGACCCAGTACTTC.

The V call is TRBV28, the J call TRBJ1-4; 11 bases are shared with TRBD1. V lost 6 bases, J lost 0 bases, and 6 bases stayed unmatched. Germline V gives CDR1 MDHEN, CDR2 SYDVKM. The CDR3 has 17 amino acids. The CDR3: CASRTGTGGSTNEKLFF. The CDR3, as DNA: TGTGCCAGCAGAACCGGGACAGGGGGATCAACTAATGAAAAACTGTTTTTT.

The rearrangement links TRBV5-1 to TRBJ2-5; no clear D gene. Trimming took off 2 bases at V and 5 bases at J, with 4 bases between the two ends. CDR1 is SGHRS, CDR2 YFSETQ, per germline. CDR3 size: 11 residues. CDR3 sequence: CASSFGETQYF. CDR3 nucleotide sequence: TGCGCCAGCAGCTTCGGGGAGACCCAGTACTTC.

The rearrangement uses TRBV4-2 and TRBJ1-1; D perhaps matches TRBD1 (6 bases). CDR3 length equals 14 residues. Trimming pared 3 bases from V and 1 base from J, leaving 9 bases between. Looked up from germline, CDR1 is LGHNA and CDR2 is YNFKEQ. In DNA form, the CDR3 reads TGTGCCAGCAGCCAGCCGGACAGGAACACTGAAGCTTTCTTT. As protein: CASSQPDRNTEAFF.

The chain combines TRBV27 with TRBJ2-7, with D possibly TRBD1 on 6 matching bases. Between the trimmed V and J ends, which lost 1 base and 7 bases, there was a span of 8 bases. This CDR3 is 12 amino acids long. From germline, CDR1 is MNHEY and CDR2 SMNVEV (reference sequence). Written as DNA, the CDR3 is TGTGCCAGCAGTTTATGGGGGCGGGAGCAGTACTTC. Translation: CASSLWGREQYF.

The chain combines TRBV4-3 with TRBJ1-4; 9 bases fit TRBD1. Germline V CDR1 and CDR2: LGHNA, YSLEER. The CDR3 is made up of 19 amino acids. The trim removed 3 bases at V and 4 bases at J, leaving 15 bases unmatched. CDR3 in amino acids: CASSQRSGTGTTRNEKLFF. DNA for the CDR3: TGCGCCAGCAGCCAGCGTTCCGGGACAGGGACTACCCGTAATGAAAAACTGTTTTTT.

This rearrangement joins TRBV21-1 to TRBJ1-5; no check of the table's D call, TRBD1, against the DNA was made. TRBV21-1 is marked as a pseudogene. There are 20 residues in the CDR3. This CDR3 reads CASSKLIGGRDPYSNQPQHF. The DNA of the CDR3 is TGTGCCAGCAGCAAACTTATCGGTGGCAGGGATCCTTATAGCAATCAGCCCCAGCATTTT.

This clone has only a few counts. The chain links TRBV28 to TRBJ2-7, with 8 bases aligning to TRBD2. The V segment lost 5 bases and the J segment 1 base; nucleotides outside the gene matches: 10. Germline CDR1 is MDHEN and CDR2 is SYDVKM. This CDR3 spans 16 amino acids. CDR3 sequence: CASSLPKREWSYEQYF. As DNA, the CDR3 is TGTGCCAGCAGTCTCCCAAAGCGGGAGTGGTCCTACGAGCAGTACTTC.

The genes are TRBV28 and TRBJ2-7; 8 bases are a match to TRBD2. Trimming removed 6 bases from V and 12 bases from J; junction bases left unmatched: 10. From germline, CDR1 is MDHEN and CDR2 SYDVKM. CDR3 length: 12 residues. This chain's CDR3 is CASSPGLALLYF. Written as DNA, the CDR3 is TGTGCCAGCAGCCCTGGACTAGCTCTTCTGTACTTC.

The chain couples TRBV28 to TRBJ2-7; 13 nucleotides line up with TRBD2. After removal of 5 bases from V and 5 bases from J, the junction contained 3 bases not matched to a gene. Germline values: CDR1 MDHEN, CDR2 SYDVKM. The CDR3 loop spans 14 amino acids. CDR3 DNA: TGTGCCAGCAGTGAGGGACTAGCGGGAAACGAGCAGTACTTC. This sequence encodes CASSEGLAGNEQYF.

This chain links TRBV4-1 with TRBJ2-1, with D maybe TRBD2 (6 bases). V lost 1 base and J lost 9, with 19 bases in between. Germline CDR1 reads MGHRA; CDR2 reads YSYEKL. The CDR3 totals 16 residues. The CDR3 nucleotides read TGCGCCAGCAGCCAAGGGGGCAACAGCGGGCGACCTGAGCAGTTCTTC. Translating it yields CASSQGGNSGRPEQFF.

This clone was recorded only once. The gene calls are TRBV28 and TRBJ2-3, with 10 bases aligning to TRBD2. The CDR3 runs to 16 residues. V lost 4 bases and J lost 3; bases outside the gene matches: 7. Germline CDR1 is MDHEN and CDR2 is SYDVKM. This chain's CDR3 is CASSSTLAGETDTQYF. The CDR3 DNA follows: TGTGCCAGCAGTTCCACCCTAGCGGGAGAAACAGATACGCAGTATTTT. Looking up the rest from reference TRBV28 and TRBJ2-3 gives the full variable domain: DVKVTQSSRYLVKRTGEKVFLECVQDMDHENMFWYRQDPGLGLRLIYFSYDVKMKEKGDIPEGYSVSREKKERFSLILESASTNQTSMYLCASSSTLAGETDTQYFGPGTRLTVL.

This rearrangement joins TRBV18 to TRBJ1-3; no clear D. V was pared by 4 bases and J by 2 bases, with 21 bases between. Per germline, CDR1 KGHSH and CDR2 LQKENI. This CDR3 region has 18 residues. CDR3 region: CASSRKLDYSQPGNTIYF. As DNA, the CDR3 is TGTGCCAGCTCACGGAAGCTGGACTACTCCCAACCTGGAAACACCATATATTTT.

This rearrangement joins TRBV7-6 to TRBJ1-2, with TRBD1 matching over 9 bases. In germline, CDR1 is SGHVS, CDR2 FNYEAQ. The ends lost 5 bases at V and 5 bases at J; junction bases unmatched: 9. This CDR3 has 15 amino acids. This chain's CDR3 is CASSANAGTGYGYTF. In DNA, the CDR3 is TGTGCCAGCAGCGCGAACGCCGGGACAGGGTATGGCTACACCTTC. Full variable domain (missing parts from reference TRBV7-6 and TRBJ1-2): GAGVSQSPRYKVTKRGQDVALRCDPISGHVSLYWYRQALGQGPEFLTYFNYEAQQDKSGLPNDRFSAERPEGSISTLTIQRTEQRDSAMYRCASSANAGTGYGYTFGSGTRLTVV.

The V gene is TRBV5-6, the J gene TRBJ1-1; 8 bases are shared with TRBD1. Germline CDR1 reads SGHDT; CDR2 reads YYEEEE. V trimming: 4 bases; J trimming: 1 base; junction bases outside the gene matches: 9. The CDR3 runs 16 residues. CDR3 DNA: TGTGCCAGCAGCCGACAGGGGTTACCTCGGAACACTGAAGCTTTCTTT. It specifies CASSRQGLPRNTEAFF. The entire variable domain, with the rest obtained from reference TRBV5-6 and TRBJ1-1, is as follows: DAGVTQSPTHLIKTRGQQVTLRCSPKSGHDTVSWYQQALGQGPQFIFQYYEEEERQRGNFPDRFSGHQFPNYSSELNVNALLLGDSALYLCASSRQGLPRNTEAFFGQGTRLTVV.

The chain combines TRBV28 with TRBJ2-7; D possibly corresponds to TRBD2 (6 bases). Trimming removed 3 bases from V and 7 bases from J, with 25 bases in between. This CDR3 contains 17 residues. Germline-derived CDR1 and CDR2 are MDHEN and SYDVKM. This chain's CDR3 is CASSFSSSSPTAGEQYF. CDR3 in DNA: TGTGCCAGCAGTTTTTCGTCTTCGTCCCCGACAGCGGGTGAGCAGTACTTC.

The chain couples TRBV28 to TRBJ1-1, with D maybe TRBD1 (5 bases). The length of the CDR3 is 12 residues. Germline CDR1 is MDHEN and CDR2 is SYDVKM. V shed 7 bases and J shed 11 bases, with 17 bases lying between them. CDR3 protein: CASTGGKRMAFF. CDR3 bases: TGTGCCAGCACCGGGGGGAAAAGGATGGCTTTCTTT.

The J gene is TRBJ2-7, the V gene TRBV5-1, with a tentative D call TRBD2 (6 bases). The CDR3 is 13 residues long. Trimming took off 2 bases at V and 2 bases at J, with 8 bases between the two ends. Germline CDR1 and CDR2: SGHRS and YFSETQ. CDR3 nucleotides: TGCGCCAGCAGCTTCGGGGGAACCTACGAGCAGTACTTC. It codes for CASSFGGTYEQYF.